This paragraph covers one TCR beta chain sequence. In germline, CDR1 is MNHEY, CDR2 SMNVEV (reference sequence). The CDR3 runs 17 residues. The V segment lost 4 bases and the J segment 1 base; nucleotides outside the gene matches: 12. This sample is drawn from a study of identical twins. From the 5' RACE reads, TCRdb called clonotypes with MiXCR, one entry per CDR3 protein. This sample has about 790,000 distinct CDR3 sequences; 15% to 20% occur once, and the top ten carry roughly 13%. This sample was shared with a second study, whose subject was T cells expressing NK-cell markers. According to that study: What remained unclear was the HCMV specificity of expanded NKG2C+ T cell clones.

The V gene is TRBV27, the J gene TRBJ2-7, with 8 nucleotides matching TRBD1. This TCR was sampled from a woman between 18 and 30 years old in good health. Sequenced material: PBMCs. CDR3 in DNA: TGTGCCAGCAGTTCCGCAATAGGACAGGGACGATCCTACGAGCAGTACTTC. This sequence encodes CASSSAIGQGRSYEQYF.